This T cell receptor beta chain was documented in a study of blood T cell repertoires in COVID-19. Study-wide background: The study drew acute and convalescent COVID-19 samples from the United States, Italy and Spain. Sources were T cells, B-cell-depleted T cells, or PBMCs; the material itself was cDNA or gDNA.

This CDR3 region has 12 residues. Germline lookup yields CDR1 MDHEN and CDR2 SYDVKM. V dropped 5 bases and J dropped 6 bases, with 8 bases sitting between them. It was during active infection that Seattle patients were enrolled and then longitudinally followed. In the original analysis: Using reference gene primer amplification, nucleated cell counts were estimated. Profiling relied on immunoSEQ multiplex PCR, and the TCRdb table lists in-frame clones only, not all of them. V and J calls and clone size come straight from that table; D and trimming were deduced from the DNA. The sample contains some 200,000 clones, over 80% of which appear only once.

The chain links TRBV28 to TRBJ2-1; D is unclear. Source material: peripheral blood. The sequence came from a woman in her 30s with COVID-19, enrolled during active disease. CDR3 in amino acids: CASSLPFNEQFF. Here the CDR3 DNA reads TGTGCCAGCAGTCTACCCTTCAATGAGCAGTTCTTC.